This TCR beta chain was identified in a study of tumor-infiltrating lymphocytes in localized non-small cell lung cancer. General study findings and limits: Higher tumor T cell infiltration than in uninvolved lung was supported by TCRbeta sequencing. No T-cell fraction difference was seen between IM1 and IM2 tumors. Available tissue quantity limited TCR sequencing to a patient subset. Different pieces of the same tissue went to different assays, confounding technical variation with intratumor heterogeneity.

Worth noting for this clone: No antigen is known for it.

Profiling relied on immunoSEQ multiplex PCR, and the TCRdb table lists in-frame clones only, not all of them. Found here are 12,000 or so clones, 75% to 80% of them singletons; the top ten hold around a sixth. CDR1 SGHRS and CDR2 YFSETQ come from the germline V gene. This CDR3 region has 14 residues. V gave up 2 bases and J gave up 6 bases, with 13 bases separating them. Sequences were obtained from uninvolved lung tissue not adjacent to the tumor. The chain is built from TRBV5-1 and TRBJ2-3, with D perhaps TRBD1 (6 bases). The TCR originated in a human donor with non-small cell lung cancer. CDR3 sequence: CASSFLTGYDTQYF. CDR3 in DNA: TGCGCCAGCAGCTTTTTAACAGGGTACGATACGCAGTATTTT.